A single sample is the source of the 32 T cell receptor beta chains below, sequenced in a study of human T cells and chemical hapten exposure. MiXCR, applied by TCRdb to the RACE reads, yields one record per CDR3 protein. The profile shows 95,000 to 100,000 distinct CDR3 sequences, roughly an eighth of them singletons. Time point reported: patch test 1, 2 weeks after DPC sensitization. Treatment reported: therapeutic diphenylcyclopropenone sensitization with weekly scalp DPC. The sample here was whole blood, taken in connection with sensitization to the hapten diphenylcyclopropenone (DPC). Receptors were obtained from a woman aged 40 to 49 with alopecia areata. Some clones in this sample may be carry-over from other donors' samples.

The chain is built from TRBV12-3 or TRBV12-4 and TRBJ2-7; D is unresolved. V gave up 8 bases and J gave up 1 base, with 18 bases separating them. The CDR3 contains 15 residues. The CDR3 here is CASGETTRPSYEQYF. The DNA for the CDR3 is TGTGCCAGCGGAGAAACGACTCGACCGTCCTACGAGCAGTACTTC.

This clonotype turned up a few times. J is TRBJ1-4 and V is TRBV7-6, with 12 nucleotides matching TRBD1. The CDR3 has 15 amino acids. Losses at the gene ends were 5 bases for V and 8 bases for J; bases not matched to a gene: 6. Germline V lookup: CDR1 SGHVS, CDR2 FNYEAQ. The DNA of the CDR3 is TGTGCCAGCAGCCAAGGGACAGGGGGCTCAGAAAAACTGTTTTTT. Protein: CASSQGTGGSEKLFF.

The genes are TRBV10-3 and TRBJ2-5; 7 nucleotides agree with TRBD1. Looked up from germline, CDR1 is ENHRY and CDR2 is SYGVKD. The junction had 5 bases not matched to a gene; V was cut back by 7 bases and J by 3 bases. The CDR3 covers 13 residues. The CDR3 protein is CAIKGQNEETQYF. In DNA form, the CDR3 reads TGTGCCATCAAGGGACAGAACGAAGAGACCCAGTACTTC.

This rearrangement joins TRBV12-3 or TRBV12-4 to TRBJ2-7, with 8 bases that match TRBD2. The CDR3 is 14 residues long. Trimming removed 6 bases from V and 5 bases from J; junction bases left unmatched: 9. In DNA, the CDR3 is TGTGCCAGCAGCCCGGGAGTGCGGGGGGACGAGCAGTACTTC. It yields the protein CASSPGVRGDEQYF.

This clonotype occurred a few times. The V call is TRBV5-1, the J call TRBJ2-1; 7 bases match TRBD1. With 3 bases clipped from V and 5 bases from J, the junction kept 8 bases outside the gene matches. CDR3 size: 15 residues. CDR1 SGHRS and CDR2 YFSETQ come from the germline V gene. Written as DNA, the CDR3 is TGCGCCAGCAGCTCCTCTTGGGACAGTAACAATGAGCAGTTCTTC. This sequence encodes CASSSSWDSNNEQFF. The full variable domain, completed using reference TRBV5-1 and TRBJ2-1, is KAGVTQTPRYLIKTRGQQVTLSCSPISGHRSVSWYQQTPGQGLQFLFEYFSETQRNKGNFPGRFSGRQFSNSRSEMNVSTLELGDSALYLCASSSSWDSNNEQFFGPGTRLTVL.

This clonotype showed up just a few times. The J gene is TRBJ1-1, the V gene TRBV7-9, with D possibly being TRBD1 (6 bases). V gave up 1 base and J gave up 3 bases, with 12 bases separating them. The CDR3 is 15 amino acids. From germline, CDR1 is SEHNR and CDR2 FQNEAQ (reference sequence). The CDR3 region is CASSLEQGGHTEAFF. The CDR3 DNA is TGTGCCAGCAGCTTAGAACAGGGTGGGCACACTGAAGCTTTCTTT.

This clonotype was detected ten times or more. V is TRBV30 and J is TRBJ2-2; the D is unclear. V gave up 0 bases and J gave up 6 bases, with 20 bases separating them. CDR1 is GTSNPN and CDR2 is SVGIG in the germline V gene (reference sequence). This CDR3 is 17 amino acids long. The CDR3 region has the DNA TGTGCCTGGAGTGTACCGGATAAACTCTACGGCGCCGGGGAGCTGTTTTTT. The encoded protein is CAWSVPDKLYGAGELFF.

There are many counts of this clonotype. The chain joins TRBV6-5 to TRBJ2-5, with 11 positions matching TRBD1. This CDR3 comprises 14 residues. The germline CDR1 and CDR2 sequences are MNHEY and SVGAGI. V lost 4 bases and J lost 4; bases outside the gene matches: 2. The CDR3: CASSSGTGGETQYF. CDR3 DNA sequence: TGTGCCAGCAGTTCCGGGACAGGGGGAGAGACCCAGTACTTC.

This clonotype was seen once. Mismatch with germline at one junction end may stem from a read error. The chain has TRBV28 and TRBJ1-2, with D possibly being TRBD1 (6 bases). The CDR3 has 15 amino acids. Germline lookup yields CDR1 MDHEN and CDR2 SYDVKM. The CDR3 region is CANSSPGGLNYGYTF. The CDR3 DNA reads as TGTGCCAACAGTTCCCCCGGGGGGCTGAACTATGGCTACACCTTC.

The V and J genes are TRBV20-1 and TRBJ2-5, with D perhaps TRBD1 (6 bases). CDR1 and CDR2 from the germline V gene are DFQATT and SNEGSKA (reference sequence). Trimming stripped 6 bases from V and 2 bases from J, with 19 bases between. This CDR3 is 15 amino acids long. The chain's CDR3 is CSAPSRQVPQETQYF. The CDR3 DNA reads TGCAGTGCGCCATCGAGACAGGTTCCTCAAGAGACCCAGTACTTC.

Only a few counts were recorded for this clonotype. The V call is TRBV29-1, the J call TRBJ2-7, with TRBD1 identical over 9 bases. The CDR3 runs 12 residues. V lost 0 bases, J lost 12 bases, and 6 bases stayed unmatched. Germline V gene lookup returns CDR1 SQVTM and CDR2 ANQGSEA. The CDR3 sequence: CSVEDVGTGRYF. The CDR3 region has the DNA TGCAGCGTTGAAGATGTGGGGACAGGGAGGTACTTC.

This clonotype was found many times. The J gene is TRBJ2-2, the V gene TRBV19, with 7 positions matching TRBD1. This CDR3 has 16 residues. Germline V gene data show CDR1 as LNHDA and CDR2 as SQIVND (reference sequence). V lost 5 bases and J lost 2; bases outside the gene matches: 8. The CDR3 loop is CASSPQGLLNTGELFF. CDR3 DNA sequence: TGTGCCAGTAGTCCACAGGGGCTCCTAAACACCGGGGAGCTGTTTTTT.

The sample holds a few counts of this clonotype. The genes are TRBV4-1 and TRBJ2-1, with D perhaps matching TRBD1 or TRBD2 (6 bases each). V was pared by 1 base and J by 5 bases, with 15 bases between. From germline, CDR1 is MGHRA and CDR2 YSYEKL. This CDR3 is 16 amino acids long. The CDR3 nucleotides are TGCGCCAGCAGCCAAGGCCATGGAGGGGGGCACAATGAGCAGTTCTTC. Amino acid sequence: CASSQGHGGGHNEQFF.

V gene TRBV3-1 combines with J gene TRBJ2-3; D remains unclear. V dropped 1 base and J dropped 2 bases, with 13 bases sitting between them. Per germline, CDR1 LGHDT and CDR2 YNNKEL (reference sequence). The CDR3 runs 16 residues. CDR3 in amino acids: CASSQVGNEITDTQYF. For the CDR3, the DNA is TGTGCCAGCAGCCAAGTGGGTAACGAGATCACAGATACGCAGTATTTT.

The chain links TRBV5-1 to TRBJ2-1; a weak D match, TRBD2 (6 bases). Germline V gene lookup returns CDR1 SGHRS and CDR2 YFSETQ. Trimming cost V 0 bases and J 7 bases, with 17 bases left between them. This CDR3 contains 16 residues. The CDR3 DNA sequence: TGCGCCAGCAGCTTGGGGGCAGTCGGGAGTGCAAATGAGCAGTTCTTC. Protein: CASSLGAVGSANEQFF.

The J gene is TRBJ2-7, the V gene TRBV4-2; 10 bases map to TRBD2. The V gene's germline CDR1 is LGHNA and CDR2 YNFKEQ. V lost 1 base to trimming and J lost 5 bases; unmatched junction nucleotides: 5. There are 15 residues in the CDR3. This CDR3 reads CASSQGGLAVHEQYF. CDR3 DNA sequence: TGTGCCAGCAGCCAAGGAGGACTAGCGGTCCACGAGCAGTACTTC.

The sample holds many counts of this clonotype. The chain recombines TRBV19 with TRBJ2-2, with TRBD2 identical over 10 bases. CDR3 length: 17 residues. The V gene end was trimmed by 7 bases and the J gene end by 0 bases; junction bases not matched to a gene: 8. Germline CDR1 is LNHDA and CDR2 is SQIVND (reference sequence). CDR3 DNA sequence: TGTGCCAGTACCGCTCTAGCGGGAGTAGCGAACACCGGGGAGCTGTTTTTT. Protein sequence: CASTALAGVANTGELFF.

CDR3 coding DNA: TGCGCCAGCAGCCCAACTAGCTCGAACACCGGGGAGCTGTTTTTT. As protein: CASSPTSSNTGELFF. V gene TRBV5-1 combines with J gene TRBJ2-2; TRBD2 might be the D (6 bases). The V gene lost 4 bases and the J gene lost 0 bases, with 10 bases spanning the gap. This CDR3 is built from 15 residues. Germline CDR1 and CDR2: SGHRS and YFSETQ.

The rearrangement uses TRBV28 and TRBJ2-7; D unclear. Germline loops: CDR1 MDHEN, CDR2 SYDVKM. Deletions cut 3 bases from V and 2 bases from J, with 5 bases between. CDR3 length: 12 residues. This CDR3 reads CASSFSTYEQYF. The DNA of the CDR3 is TGTGCCAGCAGTTTCTCGACCTACGAGCAGTACTTC.

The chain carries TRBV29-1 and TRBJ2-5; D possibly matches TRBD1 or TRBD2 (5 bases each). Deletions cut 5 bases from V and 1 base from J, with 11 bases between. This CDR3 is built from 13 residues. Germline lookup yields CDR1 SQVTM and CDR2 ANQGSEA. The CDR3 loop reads CSVSRDRQETQYF. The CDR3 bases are TGCAGCGTTTCCCGGGACCGCCAAGAGACCCAGTACTTC.

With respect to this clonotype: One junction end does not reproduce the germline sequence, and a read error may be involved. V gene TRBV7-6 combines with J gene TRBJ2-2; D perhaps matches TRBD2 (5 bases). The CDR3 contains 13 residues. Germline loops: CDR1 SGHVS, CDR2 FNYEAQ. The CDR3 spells CASSQLTDGELSF. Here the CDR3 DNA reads TGTGCCAGCAGCCAACTCACGGACGGGGAGCTGTCTTTT.

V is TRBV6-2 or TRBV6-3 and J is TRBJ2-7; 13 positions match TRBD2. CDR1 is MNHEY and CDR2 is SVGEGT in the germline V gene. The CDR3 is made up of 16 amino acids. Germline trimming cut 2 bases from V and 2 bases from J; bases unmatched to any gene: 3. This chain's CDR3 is CASSYPTSGRTYEQYF. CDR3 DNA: TGTGCCAGCAGTTACCCGACTAGCGGGAGGACCTACGAGCAGTACTTC.

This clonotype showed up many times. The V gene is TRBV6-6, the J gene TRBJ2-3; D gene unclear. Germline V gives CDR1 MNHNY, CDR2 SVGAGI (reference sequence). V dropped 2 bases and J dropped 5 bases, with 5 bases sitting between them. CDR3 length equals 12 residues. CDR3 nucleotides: TGTGCCAGCAGTTACGACGGAGATACGCAGTATTTT. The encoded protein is CASSYDGDTQYF.

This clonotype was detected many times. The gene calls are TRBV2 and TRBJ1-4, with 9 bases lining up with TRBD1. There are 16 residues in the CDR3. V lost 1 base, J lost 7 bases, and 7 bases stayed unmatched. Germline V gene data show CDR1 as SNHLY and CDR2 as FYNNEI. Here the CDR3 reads CASSEGHGTGSEKLFF. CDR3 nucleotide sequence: TGTGCCAGCAGTGAAGGCCACGGGACAGGGTCTGAAAAACTGTTTTTT.

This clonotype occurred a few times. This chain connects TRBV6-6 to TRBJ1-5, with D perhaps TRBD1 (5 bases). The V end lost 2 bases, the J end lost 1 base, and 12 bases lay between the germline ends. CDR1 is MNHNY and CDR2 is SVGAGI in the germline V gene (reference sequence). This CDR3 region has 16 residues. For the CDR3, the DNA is TGTGCCAGCAGTTACACAGGAGGCCCCAGCAATCAGCCCCAGCATTTT. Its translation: CASSYTGGPSNQPQHF.

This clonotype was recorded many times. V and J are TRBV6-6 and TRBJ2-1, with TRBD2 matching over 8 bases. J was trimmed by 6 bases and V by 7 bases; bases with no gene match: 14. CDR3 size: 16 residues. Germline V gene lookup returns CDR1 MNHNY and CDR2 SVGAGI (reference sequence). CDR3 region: CASTGVGLVNSNEQFF. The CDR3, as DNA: TGTGCCAGCACTGGGGTGGGACTAGTTAATAGCAATGAGCAGTTCTTC.

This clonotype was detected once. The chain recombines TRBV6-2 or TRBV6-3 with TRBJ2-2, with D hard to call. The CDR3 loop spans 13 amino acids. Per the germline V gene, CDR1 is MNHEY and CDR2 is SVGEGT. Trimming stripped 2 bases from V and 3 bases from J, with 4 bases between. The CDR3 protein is CASSYTYTGELFF. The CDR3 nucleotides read TGTGCCAGCAGTTACACCTACACCGGGGAGCTGTTTTTT.

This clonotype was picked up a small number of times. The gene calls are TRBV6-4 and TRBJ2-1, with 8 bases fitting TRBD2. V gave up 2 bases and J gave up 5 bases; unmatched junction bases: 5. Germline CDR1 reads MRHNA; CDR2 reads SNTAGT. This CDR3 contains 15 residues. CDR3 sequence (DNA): TGTGCCAGCAGTGACGGGGTAGCGGGGAACAATGAGCAGTTCTTC. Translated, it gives CASSDGVAGNNEQFF.

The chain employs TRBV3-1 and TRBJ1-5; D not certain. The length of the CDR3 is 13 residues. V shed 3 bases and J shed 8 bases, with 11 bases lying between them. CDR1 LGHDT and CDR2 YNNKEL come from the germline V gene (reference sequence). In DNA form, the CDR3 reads TGTGCCAGCAGCCAGCGGGGAGTGGAGCCCCAGCATTTT. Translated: CASSQRGVEPQHF.

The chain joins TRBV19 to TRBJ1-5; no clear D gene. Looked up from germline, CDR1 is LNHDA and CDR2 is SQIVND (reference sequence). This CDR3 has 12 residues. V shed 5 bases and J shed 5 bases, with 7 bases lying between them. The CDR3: CASSLLYQPQHF. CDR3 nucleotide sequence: TGTGCCAGTAGTTTACTCTATCAGCCCCAGCATTTT.

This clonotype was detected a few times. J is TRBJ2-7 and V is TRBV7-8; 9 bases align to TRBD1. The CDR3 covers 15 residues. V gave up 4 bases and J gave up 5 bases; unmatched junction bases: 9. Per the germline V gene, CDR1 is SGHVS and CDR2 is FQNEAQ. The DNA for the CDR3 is TGTGCCAGCAGCTCCCGGGACAGGGTGTTCCACGAGCAGTACTTC. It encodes CASSSRDRVFHEQYF.

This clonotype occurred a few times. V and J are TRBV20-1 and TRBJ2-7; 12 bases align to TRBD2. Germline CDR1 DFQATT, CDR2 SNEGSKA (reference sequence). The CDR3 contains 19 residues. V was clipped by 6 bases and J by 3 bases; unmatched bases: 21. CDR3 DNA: TGCAGTGCAGTCGATCAATCCGGACTAGCGGGAAGCTGGATCTACGAGCAGTACTTC. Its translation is CSAVDQSGLAGSWIYEQYF.